The 22 T cell receptor beta chains in this list originate from one sample, sequenced in a study of T-cell reconstitution after alpha-beta-depleted transplantation in children. Molecular barcoding with unique molecular identifiers was used for the TCRbeta library. TCRdb reanalysed the PCR reads using MiXCR and keeps one entry per CDR3 protein. The table includes roughly 570,000 distinct CDR3 sequences, approximately 30% detected once. Sequencing was performed on PBMCs, taken before TCRalphabeta/CD19-depleted stem cell transplant. These receptors all come from a boy younger than two with Wiskott-Aldrich syndrome, due to receive a stem cell transplant.

The table lists this clonotype with a few counts. The V gene is TRBV7-2, the J gene TRBJ2-7; 7 bases line up with TRBD2. Trimming took 5 bases from V and 1 from J; bases not matched to a gene: 8. This CDR3 contains 15 residues. Germline assignment: CDR1 SGHTA and CDR2 FQGNSA. CDR3 residues: CASSATGTTSYEQYF. The CDR3 coding sequence is TGTGCCAGCAGCGCCACCGGGACTACTTCCTACGAGCAGTACTTC.

This chain joins TRBV29-1 and TRBJ2-1, with TRBD2 identical over 7 bases. With 4 bases clipped from V and 0 bases from J, the junction kept 6 bases outside the gene matches. The V gene's germline CDR1 is SQVTM and CDR2 ANQGSEA. The CDR3 is 15 residues long. The CDR3 here is CSVASSGSSYNEQFF. The CDR3 region has the DNA TGCAGCGTTGCGTCTAGCGGTAGCTCCTACAATGAGCAGTTCTTC.

The gene calls are TRBV12-3 or TRBV12-4 and TRBJ1-5; D unclear. Trimming left V 6 bases short and J 2 bases short, with 14 bases between. This CDR3 has 15 amino acids. The CDR3 sequence: CASSPGPGGNQPQHF. Written as DNA, the CDR3 is TGTGCCAGCAGCCCAGGACCCGGTGGCAATCAGCCCCAGCATTTT.

The gene calls are TRBV2 and TRBJ2-3, with 12 bases matching TRBD2. The CDR3 is 16 residues long. CDR1 and CDR2 (germline): SNHLY, FYNNEI. J was trimmed by 1 base and V by 6 bases; bases with no gene match: 5. In DNA, the CDR3 is TGTGCCAGCAGCCCCCGACTAGCGGGAGGCACAGATACGCAGTATTTT. Protein product: CASSPRLAGGTDTQYF.

V gene TRBV5-1 combines with J gene TRBJ2-5; tentatively, D is TRBD1 (5 bases). V lost 6 bases and J lost 5, with 11 bases in between. This CDR3 is built from 12 residues. Germline assignment: CDR1 SGHRS and CDR2 YFSETQ. In nucleotides, the CDR3 is TGCGCCAGCACCAGGGAAAGGGAGACCCAGTACTTC. It codes for CASTRERETQYF.

The chain uses TRBV7-9 and TRBJ2-5; perhaps TRBD1 as D (5 bases). Germline CDR1 is SEHNR and CDR2 is FQNEAQ (reference sequence). The CDR3 is made up of 14 amino acids. Deletions cut 1 base from V and 5 bases from J, with 11 bases between. CDR3: CASSLDGAGETQYF. In DNA, the CDR3 is TGTGCCAGCAGCTTAGATGGGGCCGGGGAGACCCAGTACTTC. Full variable domain (missing parts from reference TRBV7-9 and TRBJ2-5): DTGVSQNPRHKITKRGQNVTFRCDPISEHNRLYWYRQTLGQGPEFLTYFQNEAQLEKSRLLSDRFSAERPKGSFSTLEIQRTEQGDSAMYLCASSLDGAGETQYFGPGTRLLVL.

This clonotype came up a few times. The rearrangement links TRBV7-2 to TRBJ2-1; TRBD2 matches 10 bases. Looked up from germline, CDR1 is SGHTA and CDR2 is FQGNSA. V was clipped by 5 bases and J by 7 bases; unmatched bases: 11. The CDR3 spans 16 residues. This CDR3 is CASSAHLAGAENEQFF. CDR3 in DNA: TGTGCCAGCAGCGCGCATCTAGCGGGAGCTGAAAATGAGCAGTTCTTC.

This chain uses TRBV11-2 with TRBJ2-3; unclear D gene. Per the germline V gene, CDR1 is SGHAT and CDR2 is FQNNGV. Trimming took 4 bases from V and 2 from J, leaving 22 bases between them. This CDR3 has 18 amino acids. The DNA of the CDR3 is TGTGCCAGCAGCTCAAGACCGCCGTACGGCCAAATCACAGATACGCAGTATTTT. It codes for CASSSRPPYGQITDTQYF.

The chain combines TRBV7-7 with TRBJ2-1; D perhaps matches TRBD1 (7 bases). CDR1 SSHAT and CDR2 FNYEAQ come from the germline V gene (reference sequence). The V end lost 4 bases, the J end lost 8 bases, and 15 bases lay between the germline ends. The CDR3 totals 14 residues. The CDR3 protein is CASSSSTRGDEQFF. In nucleotides, the CDR3 is TGTGCCAGCAGCTCTTCTACCAGGGGGGATGAGCAGTTCTTC.

J is TRBJ2-1 and V is TRBV12-3 or TRBV12-4, with no clear D. V shed 3 bases and J shed 6 bases, with 15 bases lying between them. The CDR3 is 15 amino acids. CDR3 DNA sequence: TGTGCCAGCAGTTTTAATGGGCTAGGTACCAATGAGCAGTTCTTC. Translated: CASSFNGLGTNEQFF.

This chain uses TRBV27 with TRBJ2-7; TRBD2 aligns across 13 bases. J lost 6 bases, V lost 5 bases, and 19 bases had no gene match. Per the germline V gene, CDR1 is MNHEY and CDR2 is SMNVEV (reference sequence). There are 19 residues in the CDR3. The CDR3 nucleotides read TGTGCCAGCAGTCCGGCCGGGACTAGCGGGACCAAATCCATTTCCGAGCAGTACTTC. This codes for CASSPAGTSGTKSISEQYF.

This clonotype occurred a few times. The rearrangement links TRBV6-5 to TRBJ2-7; D tentatively reads TRBD1 or TRBD2 (5 bases each). This CDR3 contains 15 residues. Germline V CDR1 and CDR2: MNHEY, SVGAGI. The V end lost 0 bases, the J end lost 2 bases, and 11 bases lay between the germline ends. CDR3 loop: CASSYSRDRTYEQYF. In nucleotides, the CDR3 is TGTGCCAGCAGTTACTCGAGGGACCGGACCTACGAGCAGTACTTC.

The J gene is TRBJ2-1, the V gene TRBV5-1; the match to TRBD2 covers 8 bases. The CDR3 has 14 amino acids. With V trimmed by 7 bases and J by 6 bases, 9 bases remained unmatched. The germline gives CDR1 SGHRS, CDR2 YFSETQ. CDR3 loop: CASRTAGGLNEQFF. CDR3 DNA: TGCGCCAGCCGTACCGCGGGGGGCCTCAATGAGCAGTTCTTC.

The chain employs TRBV29-1 and TRBJ2-6, with a possible D match to TRBD1 (5 bases). Trimming removed 4 bases from V and 2 bases from J, with 6 bases in between. The CDR3 is made up of 13 amino acids. CDR1 and CDR2 from the germline V gene are SQVTM and ANQGSEA. In nucleotides, the CDR3 is TGCAGCGTTGTCAGGGCTGGGGCCAACGTCCTGACTTTC. Amino acids: CSVVRAGANVLTF.

V usage is TRBV15 and J usage is TRBJ2-2; perhaps TRBD1 as D (5 bases). The germline V gene has CDR1 LNHNV and CDR2 YYDKDF (reference sequence). The CDR3 runs to 13 residues. V was shortened by 4 bases and J by 7 bases, with 10 bases between the two germline ends. The CDR3 protein is CATSIGVGGELFF. CDR3 DNA sequence: TGTGCCACCAGCATAGGGGTTGGCGGGGAGCTGTTTTTT.

This clonotype was recorded a few times. A read error may produce the germline difference seen at one junction end. The genes are TRBV5-1 and TRBJ2-7; the D is unclear. Germline CDR1 reads SGHRS; CDR2 reads YFSETQ. The CDR3 spans 14 residues. In DNA form, the CDR3 reads TGTGCCAGCAGTTTAGCAGGCGGTTTCTACGAGCAGTACTTC. This gives the protein CASSLAGGFYEQYF. Full variable domain (missing parts from reference TRBV5-1 and TRBJ2-7): KAGVTQTPRYLIKTRGQQVTLSCSPISGHRSVSWYQQTPGQGLQFLFEYFSETQRNKGNFPGRFSGRQFSNSRSEMNVSTLELGDSALYLCASSLAGGFYEQYFGPGTRLTVT.

The chain couples TRBV30 to TRBJ2-7; 8 bases map to TRBD2. V was pared by 3 bases and J by 5 bases, with 9 bases of the junction left unmatched. The CDR3 has 14 amino acids. CDR1 GTSNPN and CDR2 SVGIG come from the germline V gene (reference sequence). CDR3 region: CAWSDTGGGNEQYF. The CDR3 DNA sequence: TGTGCCTGGAGCGACACGGGAGGGGGGAACGAGCAGTACTTC.

The V gene is TRBV7-9, the J gene TRBJ1-4, with 8 bases fitting TRBD1. The CDR3 is 15 residues long. In germline, CDR1 is SEHNR, CDR2 FQNEAQ (reference sequence). V was clipped by 0 bases and J by 6 bases; unmatched bases: 3. In DNA form, the CDR3 reads TGTGCCAGCAGCTTAGCAGGACAGGGAGATGAAAAACTGTTTTTT. Residues: CASSLAGQGDEKLFF.

The chain carries TRBV3-1 and TRBJ2-7; D unclear. The CDR3 has 14 residues. V was shortened by 1 base and J by 1 base, with 8 bases between the two germline ends. Germline CDR1 and CDR2: LGHDT and YNNKEL (reference sequence). This CDR3 reads CASSQAARSYEQYF. For the CDR3, the DNA is TGTGCCAGCAGCCAAGCCGCCCGTTCCTACGAGCAGTACTTC.

This clonotype was seen a few times. This sequence joins TRBV5-1 and TRBJ2-7, with 8 bases identical to TRBD1. Losses at the gene ends were 0 bases for V and 3 bases for J; bases not matched to a gene: 5. Germline CDR1 is SGHRS and CDR2 is YFSETQ. The CDR3 runs 15 residues. Here the CDR3 reads CASSLAGGTGYEQYF. CDR3 in DNA: TGCGCCAGCAGCTTGGCCGGCGGGACAGGCTACGAGCAGTACTTC.

This chain uses TRBV20-1 with TRBJ1-1, with D possibly matching TRBD1 (5 bases). Germline V gene data show CDR1 as DFQATT and CDR2 as SNEGSKA (reference sequence). The CDR3 loop spans 13 amino acids. The V and J ends lost 6 bases and 5 bases respectively, with 16 bases between them. CDR3 sequence: CSAIRQGVTEAFF. In nucleotides, the CDR3 is TGCAGTGCCATACGGCAGGGAGTAACTGAAGCTTTCTTT.

This clonotype was counted only a few times. V gene TRBV6-1 combines with J gene TRBJ1-3; D call uncertain. CDR3 length equals 13 residues. V lost 6 bases and J 1 base, leaving 7 bases between the germline ends. Germline CDR1 and CDR2: MNHNS and SASEGT. The CDR3 protein is CASRHYSGNTIYF. CDR3 DNA sequence: TGTGCCAGCAGACATTATTCTGGAAACACCATATATTTT.